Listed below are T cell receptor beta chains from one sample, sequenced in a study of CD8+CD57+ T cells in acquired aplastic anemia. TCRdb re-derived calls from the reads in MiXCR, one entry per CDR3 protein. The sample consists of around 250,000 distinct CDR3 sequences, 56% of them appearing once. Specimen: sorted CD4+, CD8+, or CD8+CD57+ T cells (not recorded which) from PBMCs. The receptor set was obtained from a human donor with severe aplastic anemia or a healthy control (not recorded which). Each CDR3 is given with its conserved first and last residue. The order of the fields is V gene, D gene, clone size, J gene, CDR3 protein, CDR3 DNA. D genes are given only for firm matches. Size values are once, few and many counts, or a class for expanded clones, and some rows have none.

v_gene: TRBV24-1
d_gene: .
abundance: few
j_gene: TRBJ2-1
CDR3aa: CATSDFQNNEQFF
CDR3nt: TGTGCCACCAGTGATTTCCAGAACAATGAGCAGTTCTTC

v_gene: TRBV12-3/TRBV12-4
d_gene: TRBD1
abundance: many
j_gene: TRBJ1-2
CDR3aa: CASSNRGENYGYTF
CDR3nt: TGTGCCAGCAGTAACAGGGGGGAAAACTATGGCTACACCTTC

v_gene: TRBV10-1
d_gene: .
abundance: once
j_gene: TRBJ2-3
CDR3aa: CASSDGALTDTQYF
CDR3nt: TGCGCCAGCAGTGATGGAGCCCTAACAGATACGCAGTATTTT

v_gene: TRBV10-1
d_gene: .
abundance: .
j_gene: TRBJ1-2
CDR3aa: CASSELGQKDYTF
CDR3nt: TGCGCCAGCAGTGAGTTGGGACAAAAGGACTACACCTTC

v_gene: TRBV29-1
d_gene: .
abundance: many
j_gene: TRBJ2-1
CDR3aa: CSVELLGNEQFF
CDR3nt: TGCAGCGTTGAACTGTTGGGAAATGAGCAGTTCTTC

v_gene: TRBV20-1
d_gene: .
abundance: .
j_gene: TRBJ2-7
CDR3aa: CSARDFTSSYEQYF
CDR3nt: TGCAGTGCTAGAGATTTCACTAGCTCCTACGAGCAGTACTTC

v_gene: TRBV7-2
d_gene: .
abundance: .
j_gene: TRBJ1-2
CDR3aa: CASSLGVSSKYTF
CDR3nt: TGTGCCAGCAGCTTAGGGGTGTCGAGCAAATACACCTTC

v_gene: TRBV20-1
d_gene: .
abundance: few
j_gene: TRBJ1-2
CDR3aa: CSARDLAALGGYTF
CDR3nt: TGCAGTGCTAGAGATCTGGCAGCCTTGGGGGGCTACACCTTC

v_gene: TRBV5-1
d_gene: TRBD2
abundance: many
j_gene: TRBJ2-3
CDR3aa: CASSLTASGATDTQYF
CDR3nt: TGCGCCAGCAGTCTAACTGCTAGCGGGGCCACAGATACGCAGTATTTT

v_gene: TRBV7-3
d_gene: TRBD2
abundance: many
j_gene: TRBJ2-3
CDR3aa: CASSLRSGTSGGPDTQYF
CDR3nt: TGTGCCAGCAGCTTAAGATCCGGGACTAGCGGGGGTCCAGATACGCAGTATTTT

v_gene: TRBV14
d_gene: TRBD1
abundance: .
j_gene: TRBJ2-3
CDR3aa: CASRPGGIDTQYF
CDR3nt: TGTGCCAGCAGACCAGGGGGCATCGATACGCAGTATTTT

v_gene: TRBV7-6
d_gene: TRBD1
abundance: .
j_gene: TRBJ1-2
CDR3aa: CASSFGQGLDGYTF
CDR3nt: TGTGCCAGCAGCTTCGGACAGGGCCTCGACGGCTACACCTTC

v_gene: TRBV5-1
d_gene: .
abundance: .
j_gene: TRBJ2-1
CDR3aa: CASSSQGSYNEQFF
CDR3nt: TGTGCCAGCAGCTCACAGGGTTCCTACAATGAGCAGTTCTTC

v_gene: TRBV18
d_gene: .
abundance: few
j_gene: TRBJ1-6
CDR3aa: CASSSGGFGSPLHF
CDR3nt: TGTGCCAGCTCGTCGGGGGGGTTTGGTTCACCCCTCCACTTT

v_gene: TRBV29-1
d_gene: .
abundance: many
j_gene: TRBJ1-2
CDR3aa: CSVEGRDGYTF
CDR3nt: TGCAGCGTTGAGGGACGCGATGGCTACACCTTC

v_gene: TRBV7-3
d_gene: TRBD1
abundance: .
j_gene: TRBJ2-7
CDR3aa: CASSLPPGQGSYEQYF
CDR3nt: TGTGCCAGCAGCTTACCCCCGGGACAGGGCTCCTACGAGCAGTACTTC

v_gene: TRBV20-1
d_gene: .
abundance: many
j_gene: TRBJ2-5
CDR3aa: CSARGGYDGMETQYF
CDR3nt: TGCAGTGCTAGAGGGGGGTACGACGGGATGGAGACCCAGTACTTC

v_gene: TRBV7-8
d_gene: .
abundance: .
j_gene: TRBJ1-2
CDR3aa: CASSSTGPYGYTF
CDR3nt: TGTGCCAGCAGCTCGACAGGACCCTATGGCTACACCTTC

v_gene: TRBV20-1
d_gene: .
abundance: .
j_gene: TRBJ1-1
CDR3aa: CSARVRGYSNTEAFF
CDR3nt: TGCAGTGCTAGAGTTCGGGGATACTCAAACACTGAAGCTTTCTTT

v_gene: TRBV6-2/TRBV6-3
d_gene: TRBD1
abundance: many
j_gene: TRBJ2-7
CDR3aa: CASSWTGYEQYF
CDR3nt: TGTGCCAGCAGTTGGACAGGCTACGAGCAGTACTTC

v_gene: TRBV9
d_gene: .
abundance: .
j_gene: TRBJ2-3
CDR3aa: CASSGRYESATQYF
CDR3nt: TGTGCCAGCAGCGGGCGGTACGAATCGGCTACGCAGTATTTT

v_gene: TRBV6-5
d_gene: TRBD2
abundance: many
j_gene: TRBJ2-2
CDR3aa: CASSYSGLGVRTGELFF
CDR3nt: TGTGCCAGCAGTTACTCTGGACTAGGAGTACGGACCGGGGAGCTGTTTTTT

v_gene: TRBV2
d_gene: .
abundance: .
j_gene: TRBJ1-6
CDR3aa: CASSPAGVRSPLHF
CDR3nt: TGTGCCAGCAGTCCGGCGGGGGTGAGATCACCCCTCCACTTT

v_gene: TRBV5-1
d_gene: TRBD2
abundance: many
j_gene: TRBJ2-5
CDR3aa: CASTRSGGAAQETQYF
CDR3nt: TGCGCCAGCACCCGTAGCGGGGGGGCTGCACAAGAGACCCAGTACTTC

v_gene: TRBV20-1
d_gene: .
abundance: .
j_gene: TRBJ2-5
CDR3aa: CSASSSVAETQYF
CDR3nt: TGCAGTGCTAGTAGTTCGGTAGCGGAGACCCAGTACTTC

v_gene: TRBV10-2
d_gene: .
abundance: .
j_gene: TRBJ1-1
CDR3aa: CASSGGTNTEAFF
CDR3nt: TGCGCCAGCAGCGGTGGCACGAACACTGAGGCTTTCTTT

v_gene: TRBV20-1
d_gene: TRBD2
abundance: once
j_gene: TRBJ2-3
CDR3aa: CSAAQAGGNTDTQYF
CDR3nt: TGCAGTGCTGCCCAAGCGGGGGGGAACACAGATACGCAGTATTTT

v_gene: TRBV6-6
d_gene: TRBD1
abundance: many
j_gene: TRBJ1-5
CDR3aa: CASSRKQGDTYSNQPQHF
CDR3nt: TGTGCCAGCAGTAGAAAACAGGGGGACACCTATAGCAATCAGCCCCAGCATTTT

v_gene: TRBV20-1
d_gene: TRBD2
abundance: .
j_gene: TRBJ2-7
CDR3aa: CSAPPWAGGMYEQYF
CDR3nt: TGCAGTGCCCCCCCCTGGGCGGGAGGGATGTACGAGCAGTACTTC

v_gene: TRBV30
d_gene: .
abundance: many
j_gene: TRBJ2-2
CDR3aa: CACPIEWAGELFF
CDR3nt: TGTGCCTGTCCAATCGAATGGGCCGGGGAGCTGTTTTTT

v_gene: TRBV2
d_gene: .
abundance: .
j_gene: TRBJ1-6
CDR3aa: CASSEPLWGFSPLHF
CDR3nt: TGTGCCAGCAGTGAACCACTTTGGGGGTTTTCACCCCTCCACTTT

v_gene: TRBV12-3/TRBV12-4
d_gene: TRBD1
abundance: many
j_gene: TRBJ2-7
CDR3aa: CASSHRDRDTYEQYF
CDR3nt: TGTGCCAGCAGTCACCGGGACAGGGATACCTACGAGCAGTACTTC

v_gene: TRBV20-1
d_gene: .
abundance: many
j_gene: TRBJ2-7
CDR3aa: CAGQRLYEQYF
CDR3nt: TGCGCCGGGCAGCGCCTCTACGAGCAGTACTTC

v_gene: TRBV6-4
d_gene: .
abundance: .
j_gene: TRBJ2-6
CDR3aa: CASSELASGANVLTF
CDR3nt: TGTGCCAGCAGTGAACTGGCGTCCGGGGCCAACGTCCTGACTTTC

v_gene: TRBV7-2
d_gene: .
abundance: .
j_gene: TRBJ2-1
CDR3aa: CASSLGGDMYNEQFF
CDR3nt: TGTGCCAGCAGCTTAGGCGGGGACATGTACAATGAGCAGTTCTTC

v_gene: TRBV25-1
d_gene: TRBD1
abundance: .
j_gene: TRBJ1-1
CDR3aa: CASSEGRTGGLWTEAFF
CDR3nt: TGTGCCAGCAGTGAAGGGAGGACAGGGGGCTTATGGACTGAAGCTTTCTTT

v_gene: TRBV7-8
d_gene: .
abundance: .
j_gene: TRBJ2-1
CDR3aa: CANSLEGMVRGNEQFF
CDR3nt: TGTGCCAACAGCTTAGAGGGGATGGTTCGGGGAAATGAGCAGTTCTTC

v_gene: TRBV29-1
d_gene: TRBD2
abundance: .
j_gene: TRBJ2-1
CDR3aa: CSVDRNAGDLDEQFF
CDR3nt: TGCAGCGTTGACCGCAACGCGGGAGATTTGGATGAGCAGTTCTTC

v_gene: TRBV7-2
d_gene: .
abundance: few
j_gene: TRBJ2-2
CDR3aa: CASRYGPAGNTGELFF
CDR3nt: TGTGCCAGCAGGTACGGACCGGCTGGGAACACCGGGGAGCTGTTTTTT

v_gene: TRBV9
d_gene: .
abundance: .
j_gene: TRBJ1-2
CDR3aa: CASSDRGQGGYTF
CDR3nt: TGTGCCAGCAGCGACCGGGGGCAGGGTGGCTACACCTTC

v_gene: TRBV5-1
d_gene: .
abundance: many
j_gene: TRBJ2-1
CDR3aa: CASSLARDNDEQFF
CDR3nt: TGCGCCAGCAGCTTGGCCCGGGATAACGATGAGCAGTTCTTC

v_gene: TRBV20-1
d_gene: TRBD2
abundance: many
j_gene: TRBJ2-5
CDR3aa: CSAGTSSETQYF
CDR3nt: TGCAGTGCCGGGACTAGTTCGGAGACCCAGTACTTC

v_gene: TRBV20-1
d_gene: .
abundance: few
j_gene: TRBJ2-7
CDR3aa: CSAPAPGEQYF
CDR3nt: TGCAGTGCACCCGCCCCGGGCGAGCAGTACTTC

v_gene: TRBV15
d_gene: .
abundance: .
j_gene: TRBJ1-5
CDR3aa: CATTREYSGANQPRHF
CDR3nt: TGTGCCACCACTAGGGAGTACTCAGGAGCAAATCAGCCCCGGCATTTT

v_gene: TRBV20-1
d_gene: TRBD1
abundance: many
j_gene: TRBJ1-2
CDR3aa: CSAFDRDNYGYTF
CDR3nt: TGCAGTGCTTTTGACAGGGATAACTATGGCTACACCTTC

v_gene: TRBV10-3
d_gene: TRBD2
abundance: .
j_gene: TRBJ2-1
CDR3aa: CAISESSGGAWEQFF
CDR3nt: TGTGCCATCAGTGAGTCTAGCGGGGGGGCCTGGGAGCAGTTCTTC

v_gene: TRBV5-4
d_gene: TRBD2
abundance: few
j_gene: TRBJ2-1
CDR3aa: CASSSGRASANEQFF
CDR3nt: TGTGCCAGTTCTAGCGGGAGGGCCTCCGCCAATGAGCAGTTCTTC